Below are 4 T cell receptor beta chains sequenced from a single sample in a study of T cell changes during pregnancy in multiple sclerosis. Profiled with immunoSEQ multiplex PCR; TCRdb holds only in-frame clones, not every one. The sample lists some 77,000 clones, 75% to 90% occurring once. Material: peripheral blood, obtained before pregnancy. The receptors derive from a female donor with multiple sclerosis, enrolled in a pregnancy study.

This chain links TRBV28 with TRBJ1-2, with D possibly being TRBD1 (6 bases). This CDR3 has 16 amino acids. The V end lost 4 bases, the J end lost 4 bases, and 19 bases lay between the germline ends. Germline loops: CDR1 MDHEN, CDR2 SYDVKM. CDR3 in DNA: TGTGCCAGCAGTTCCCCCGGGAGGGGGTCGGTCTATGGCTACACCTTC. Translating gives CASSSPGRGSVYGYTF.

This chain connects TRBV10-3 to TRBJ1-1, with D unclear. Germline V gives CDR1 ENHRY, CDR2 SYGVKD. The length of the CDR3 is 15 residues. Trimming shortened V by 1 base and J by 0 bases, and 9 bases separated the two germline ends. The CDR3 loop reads CAISELPGVNTEAFF. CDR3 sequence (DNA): TGTGCCATCAGTGAGTTGCCAGGCGTGAACACTGAAGCTTTCTTT.

The CDR3 is CASSPGTAVGTQYF. In DNA form, the CDR3 reads TGTGCCAGCAGCCCTGGGACAGCCGTCGGTACGCAGTATTTT. The V gene is TRBV6-4, the J gene TRBJ2-3; 7 bases are shared with TRBD1. This CDR3 is built from 14 residues. CDR1 MRHNA and CDR2 SNTAGT come from the germline V gene. V lost 6 bases and J lost 8; bases outside the gene matches: 11.

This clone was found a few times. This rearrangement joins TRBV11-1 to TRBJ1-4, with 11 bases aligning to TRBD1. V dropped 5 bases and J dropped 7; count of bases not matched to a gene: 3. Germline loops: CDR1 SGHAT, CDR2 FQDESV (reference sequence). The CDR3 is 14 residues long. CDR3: CASSLGQGAEKLFF. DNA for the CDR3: TGTGCCAGCAGCCTTGGACAGGGGGCTGAAAAACTGTTTTTT. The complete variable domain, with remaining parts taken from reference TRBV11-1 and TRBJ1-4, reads EAEVAQSPRYKITEKSQAVAFWCDPISGHATLYWYRQILGQGPELLVQFQDESVVDDSQLPKDRFSAERLKGVDSTLKIQPAELGDSAMYLCASSLGQGAEKLFFGSGTQLSVL.